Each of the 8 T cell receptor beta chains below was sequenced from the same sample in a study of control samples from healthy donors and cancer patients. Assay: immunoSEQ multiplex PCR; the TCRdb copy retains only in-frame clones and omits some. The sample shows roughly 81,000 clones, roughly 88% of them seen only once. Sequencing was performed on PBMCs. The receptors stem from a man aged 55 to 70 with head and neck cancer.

The CDR3: CASSVVKGVGTEAFF. CDR3 nucleotides: TGTGCCAGCAGCGTAGTCAAGGGGGTAGGCACTGAAGCTTTCTTT. The chain carries TRBV9 and TRBJ1-1, with TRBD1 as a possible D gene (6 bases). CDR3 length: 15 amino acids. Germline CDR1 and CDR2: SGDLS and YYNGEE. Trimming removed 0 bases at V and 4 bases at J, with 13 bases between.

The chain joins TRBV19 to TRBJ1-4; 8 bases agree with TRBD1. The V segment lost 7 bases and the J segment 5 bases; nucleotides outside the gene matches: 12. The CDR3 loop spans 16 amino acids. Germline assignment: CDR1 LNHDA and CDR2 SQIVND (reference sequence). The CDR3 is CASKDRVVAGNEKLFF. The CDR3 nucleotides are TGTGCCAGTAAGGACAGGGTCGTTGCGGGAAATGAAAAACTGTTTTTT. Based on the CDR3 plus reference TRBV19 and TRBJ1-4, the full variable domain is DGGITQSPKYLFRKEGQNVTLSCEQNLNHDAMYWYRQDPGQGLRLIYYSQIVNDFQKGDIAEGYSVSREKKESFPLTVTSAQKNPTAFYLCASKDRVVAGNEKLFFGSGTQLSVL.

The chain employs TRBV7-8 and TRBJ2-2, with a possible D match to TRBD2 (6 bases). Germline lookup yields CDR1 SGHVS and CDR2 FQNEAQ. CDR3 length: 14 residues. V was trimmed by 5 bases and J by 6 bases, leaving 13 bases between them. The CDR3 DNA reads TGTGCCAGCAGCCAAGACGGGGGATCCGGGGAGCTGTTTTTT. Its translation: CASSQDGGSGELFF.

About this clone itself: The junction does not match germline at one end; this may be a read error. This CDR3 reads CASSLAVGSNTEAFF. The CDR3 bases are TGTGCCAGCAGCCTAGCGGTAGGCTCTAACACTGAAGCTTTCTTT. V usage is TRBV7-2 and J usage is TRBJ1-1; no reliable D call. The CDR3 runs to 15 residues. Germline CDR1 is SGHTA and CDR2 is FQGNSA.

The CDR3 coding sequence is TGTGCCATCAGTGACAGAAGCTCCTATAATTCACCCCTCCACTTT. It yields the protein CAISDRSSYNSPLHF. The chain is built from TRBV10-3 and TRBJ1-6; D unresolved. The CDR3 is 15 amino acids. Germline CDR1 ENHRY, CDR2 SYGVKD. Trimming removed 3 bases at V and 0 bases at J, with 6 bases between.

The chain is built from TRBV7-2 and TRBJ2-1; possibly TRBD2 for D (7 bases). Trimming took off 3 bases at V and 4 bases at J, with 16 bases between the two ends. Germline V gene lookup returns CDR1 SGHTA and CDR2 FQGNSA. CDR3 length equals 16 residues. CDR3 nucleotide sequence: TGTGCCAGCAGCTTTGGGGGAAGCGGGACATACAATGAGCAGTTCTTC. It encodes CASSFGGSGTYNEQFF.

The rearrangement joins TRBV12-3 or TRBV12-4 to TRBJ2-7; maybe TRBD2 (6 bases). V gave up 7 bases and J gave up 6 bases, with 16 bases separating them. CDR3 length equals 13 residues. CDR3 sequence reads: CASTGGTPAEQYF. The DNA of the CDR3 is TGTGCCAGCACGGGCGGGACTCCGGCCGAGCAGTACTTC.

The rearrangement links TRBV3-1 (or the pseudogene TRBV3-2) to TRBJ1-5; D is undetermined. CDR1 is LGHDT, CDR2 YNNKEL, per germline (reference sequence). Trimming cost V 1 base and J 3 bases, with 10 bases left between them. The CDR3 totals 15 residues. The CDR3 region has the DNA TGTGCCAGCAGCCAAGGCGGCGGAAACAATCAGCCCCAGCATTTT. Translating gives CASSQGGGNNQPQHF.